This T cell receptor (beta chain) emerged from a study of post-analysis software for immune sequencing data. Turning to this clonotype: Antigen unknown.

The TCR beta cDNA libraries contained unique molecular identifiers. TCRdb re-derived calls from the PCR reads in MiXCR, one entry per CDR3 protein. The repertoire holds fewer than 850,000 distinct CDR3 sequences, with about 43% as singletons. Study-wide findings and caveats: Batch-mates among the samples co-clustered strongly by F measure. Patients had higher frequencies than controls of roughly 5 TRBV segments, including TRBV5-6, TRBV5-1 and TRBV20-1.

V was clipped by 2 bases and J by 0 bases, with 10 bases between them. This CDR3 is built from 15 residues. Germline CDR1 reads MNHEY; CDR2 reads SVGAGI. Sequencing input: blood. The chain is built from TRBV6-5 and TRBJ1-2; a possible D gene is TRBD1 (5 bases). This clonotype was obtained from a girl aged 10-17 years with multiple sclerosis. The CDR3 loop is CASSYGGIANYGYTF. CDR3 nucleotide sequence: TGTGCCAGCAGTTACGGGGGAATAGCTAACTATGGCTACACCTTC.